This T cell receptor beta chain was captured by sequencing in a study of cytotoxic CD8 clonotypes in ibrutinib-treated CLL. Study observations and caveats: Treatment saw public clonotypes, which were uncommon, either contract or stay stable. Researchers report that baseline clonality outpaced age-matched healthy donors and tracked circulating CD8+ T-cell counts.

The CDR3 sequence is 15 residues long. Germline CDR1 reads SEHNR; CDR2 reads FQNEAQ (reference sequence). V gave up 5 bases and J gave up 1 base, with 14 bases separating them. Concerning this clone: Its specificity is not known.

A 1 in 200,000 to 1 in 1 million T cell depth was the sequencing target. Generated by immunoSEQ multiplex PCR, the TCRdb table keeps only in-frame clones and is missing some. The profile shows about 200,000 clones, roughly 72% of them singletons. The clonotype comes from a human donor with chronic lymphocytic leukemia. The source material was PBMCs, sampled after 24 months of ibrutinib treatment. The V call is TRBV7-9, the J call TRBJ1-2; D not certain. CDR3 sequence (DNA): TGTGCCAGCAGCCACTATGGGGAGGGTAACTATGGCTACACCTTC. It codes for CASSHYGEGNYGYTF.